The rows below give T cell receptor beta chains drawn from one sample of a study of blood T cell repertoires in COVID-19. The repertoire was sequenced with immunoSEQ multiplex PCR; TCRdb's copy has only in-frame clones and lacks some. The sample records roughly 58,000 clones, about three quarters being singletons. Sample: peripheral blood. The receptors were gathered from a man between 50 and 59 years old with active or convalescent COVID-19. CDR3s include the opening cysteine and the closing phenylalanine or tryptophan. The D gene is left open where the match is weak. Where a row states a size, it is once, few, many or the class of an expanded clone; other rows omit it.

j_call clone_size d_call v_call cdr3_aa cdr3_nt
TRBJ1-1 . . TRBV6-5 CASTYGGPGNTEAFF TGTGCCAGCACCTACGGGGGACCGGGGAACACTGAAGCTTTCTTT
TRBJ1-2 . TRBD1 TRBV13 CASSSGTGTNYGYTF TGTGCCAGCAGCTCGGGGACAGGAACTAACTATGGCTACACCTTC
TRBJ1-5 few . TRBV12-3/TRBV12-4 CASSLQYNQPQHF TGTGCCAGCAGTTTACAGTACAATCAGCCCCAGCATTTT
TRBJ1-5 few . TRBV5-5 CASSLQGPLGPQHF TGTGCCAGCAGCTTGCAGGGGCCTCTGGGGCCCCAGCATTTT
TRBJ2-3 . TRBD1 TRBV19 CASSISDRSTDTQYF TGTGCCAGTAGTATATCGGACAGGTCCACAGATACGCAGTATTTT
TRBJ1-3 many . TRBV19 CASIKSGFGNTIYF TGTGCCAGTATAAAATCCGGGTTCGGAAACACCATATATTTT
TRBJ2-7 . TRBD1 TRBV10-2 CASSDLQGVNF TGCGCCAGCAGTGACCTACAGGGGGTCAACTTC
TRBJ2-7 . TRBD2 TRBV5-4 CASSQEGLAYEQYF TGTGCCAGCAGCCAGGAGGGACTAGCGTACGAGCAGTACTTC
TRBJ2-3 . TRBD2 TRBV5-6 CASSSGTSVYTQYF TGTGCCAGCAGCTCAGGGACTAGCGTATATACGCAGTATTTT
TRBJ2-3 . TRBD1 TRBV10-3 CAIRTGDTQYF TGTGCCATCAGGACAGGGGATACGCAGTATTTT
TRBJ2-2 . TRBD2 TRBV3-1/TRBV3-2 CASGKLAGAWGTGELFF TGTGCCAGCGGGAAGCTAGCGGGGGCCTGGGGCACCGGGGAGCTGTTTTTT
TRBJ2-5 once TRBD2 TRBV9 CASSGQRGGETQYF TGTGCCAGCAGCGGTCAGCGGGGTGGAGAGACCCAGTACTTC
TRBJ1-1 . . TRBV29-1 CSSSSVNTEAFF TGCAGCTCCTCAAGCGTTAACACTGAAGCTTTCTTT
TRBJ2-5 . TRBD2 TRBV9 CASSVGGPGLAGAGTQYF TGTGCCAGCAGCGTAGGGGGTCCGGGACTAGCGGGAGCAGGGACCCAGTACTTC
TRBJ2-7 . . TRBV2 CASFSRANEQYF TGTGCCAGCTTCTCCAGGGCGAACGAGCAGTACTTC
TRBJ2-3 . TRBD2 TRBV7-3 CASSLTDRGGTDTQYF TGTGCCAGCAGCTTAACCGACCGGGGGGGCACAGATACGCAGTATTTT
TRBJ1-1 . TRBD1 TRBV6-5 CASSSDREAFF TGTGCCAGCAGTAGCGACAGGGAAGCCTTCTTT
TRBJ1-2 . . TRBV19 CASRRGEGDGYTF TGTGCCTCCCGGCGGGGCGAGGGAGATGGCTACACCTTC
TRBJ2-3 . TRBD2 TRBV20-1 CSASGGLAGSTDTQYF TGCAGTGCTAGTGGAGGACTAGCGGGAAGCACAGATACGCAGTATTTT
TRBJ2-5 . TRBD2 TRBV10-3 CAIKKASGDETQYF TGTGCCATCAAGAAGGCTAGCGGGGACGAGACCCAGTACTTC
TRBJ1-4 few TRBD1 TRBV7-9 CASSLATGGNEKLFF TGTGCCAGCAGCTTAGCAACAGGGGGAAACGAAAAACTGTTTTTT
TRBJ2-7 . TRBD2 TRBV6-5 CASSTGTSVYEQYF TGTGCCAGCAGTACCGGGACTAGTGTCTACGAGCAGTACTTC
TRBJ1-2 once . TRBV30 CAWGQRQDYGYTF TGTGCCTGGGGTCAGCGACAGGACTATGGCTACACCTTC
TRBJ1-2 once . TRBV25-1 CASSSERVGYGYTF TGTGCCAGCAGCTCCGAGCGGGTGGGCTATGGCTACACCTTC
TRBJ2-7 . . TRBV10-3 CATISETGVSYEQYF TGTGCCACCATCAGTGAGACAGGTGTCTCCTACGAGCAGTACTTC
TRBJ2-3 . TRBD2 TRBV19 CASSPERGDTQYF TGTGCCAGTAGTCCGGAGCGGGGGGATACGCAGTATTTT
TRBJ2-3 once TRBD2 TRBV3-1/TRBV3-2 CASSRDYFTDTQYF TGTGCCAGCAGCAGGGACTACTTCACAGATACGCAGTATTTT
TRBJ2-7 . . TRBV7-9 CASSVTQGSDLYEQYF TGTGCCAGCAGCGTGACCCAGGGCTCGGATCTCTACGAGCAGTACTTC
TRBJ2-2 . . TRBV7-8 CASSLELYTGELFF TGTGCCAGCAGCTTAGAGCTGTACACCGGGGAGCTGTTTTTT
TRBJ2-7 few . TRBV5-6 CASSSTGRYEQYF TGTGCCAGCAGCTCGACAGGACGCTACGAGCAGTACTTC
TRBJ2-3 . . TRBV29-1 CSVVTFSTDTQYF TGCAGCGTCGTGACATTCTCCACAGATACGCAGTATTTT
TRBJ2-1 . TRBD2 TRBV13 CASSLSGGAKDNEQFF TGTGCCAGCAGCTTATCCGGGGGGGCTAAAGACAATGAGCAGTTCTTC
TRBJ1-5 few . TRBV5-6 CASSRGQTEPQHF TGTGCCAGCAGCCGAGGACAGACGGAGCCCCAGCATTTT
TRBJ2-7 . TRBD2 TRBV7-8 CASTPRVSGGPEQYF TGTGCCAGCACCCCTCGGGTTAGCGGGGGACCCGAGCAGTACTTC
TRBJ1-1 few . TRBV27 CASSFSRNTEAFF TGTGCCAGCAGTTTCAGTCGGAACACTGAAGCTTTCTTT
TRBJ1-1 . . TRBV19 CASSNVATEAFF TGTGCCAGTAGTAACGTGGCCACTGAAGCTTTCTTT
TRBJ1-2 once . TRBV2 CASSERRGWDYGYTF TGTGCCAGCAGTGAGCGGAGAGGGTGGGACTATGGCTACACCTTC